Sequencing of this TCR beta chain was carried out in a study of CD8 T cells in Susac syndrome. Reverse transcription of roughly 0.5 to 1 ug RNA was performed with random hexamers. TCRdb used MiXCR to reprocess the immunoSEQ multiplex PCR reads, holding one entry per CDR3 protein. The repertoire consists of 100,000 to 150,000 distinct CDR3 sequences, with 90% to 95% occurring once and the leading ten covering around 0.2%. The V end lost 5 bases, the J end lost 2 bases, and 14 bases lay between the germline ends. The CDR3 totals 14 residues. Germline CDR1 and CDR2: SGHNT and YYREEE (reference sequence).

This chain uses TRBV5-4 with TRBJ2-7; D gene unclear. The specimen was CD8+ T cells from PBMCs. This clonotype was obtained from a human donor with Susac syndrome. The CDR3 loop reads CASRSVGSPYEQYF. The CDR3 nucleotides are TGTGCCAGCAGATCCGTGGGGTCTCCCTACGAGCAGTACTTC.